Shown below are 28 T cell receptor beta chains from a single sample sequenced in a study of blood T cell repertoires in COVID-19. Assay used: immunoSEQ multiplex PCR; TCRdb lists only in-frame clones, some missing. The sample contains 250,000 to 350,000 clones, around four fifths of which appear only once. The sequenced material came from peripheral blood. The receptor set was obtained from a woman aged 45-59 years with active or convalescent COVID-19.

The chain employs TRBV5-1 and TRBJ2-7; tentative D call: TRBD1 (6 bases). The CDR3 has 14 residues. V lost 5 bases and J lost 3, with 15 bases in between. CDR1 SGHRS and CDR2 YFSETQ come from the germline V gene. The CDR3 nucleotides read TGCGCCAGCAGTCATACGGGACACATCTACGAGCAGTACTTC. Residues: CASSHTGHIYEQYF.

This chain links TRBV7-9 with TRBJ2-7; 7 bases map to TRBD2. Germline-derived CDR1 and CDR2 are SEHNR and FQNEAQ (reference sequence). CDR3 size: 14 residues. The junction had 10 bases not matched to a gene; V was cut back by 6 bases and J by 5 bases. CDR3 loop: CASRSELALHEQYF. CDR3 DNA: TGTGCCAGCAGGTCGGAACTAGCGCTACACGAGCAGTACTTC. Full variable domain (outside the CDR3, taken from reference TRBV7-9 and TRBJ2-7): DTGVSQNPRHKITKRGQNVTFRCDPISEHNRLYWYRQTLGQGPEFLTYFQNEAQLEKSRLLSDRFSAERPKGSFSTLEIQRTEQGDSAMYLCASRSELALHEQYFGPGTRLTVT.

This clone has a handful of counts. V gene TRBV5-6 combines with J gene TRBJ1-5; no definite D call. Trimming stripped 4 bases from V and 4 bases from J, with 15 bases between. The CDR3 has 15 amino acids. The germline CDR1 and CDR2 sequences are SGHDT and YYEEEE. The CDR3 DNA sequence: TGTGCCAGCAGCCCGTGGGGAGGGTTGAATCAGCCCCAGCATTTT. Amino acids: CASSPWGGLNQPQHF. Complete variable domain (other parts from reference TRBV5-6 and TRBJ1-5): DAGVTQSPTHLIKTRGQQVTLRCSPKSGHDTVSWYQQALGQGPQFIFQYYEEEERQRGNFPDRFSGHQFPNYSSELNVNALLLGDSALYLCASSPWGGLNQPQHFGDGTRLSIL.

V is TRBV11-3 and J is TRBJ1-5, with 7 bases aligning to TRBD1. From germline, CDR1 is SGHNT and CDR2 YENEEA. The CDR3 runs 16 residues. V dropped 5 bases and J dropped 3; count of bases not matched to a gene: 10. CDR3 in DNA: TGTGCCAGCAGCCCCACCCGGGACAGCCTCAATCAGCCCCAGCATTTT. The encoded protein is CASSPTRDSLNQPQHF.

V gene TRBV5-8 combines with J gene TRBJ1-6, with TRBD1 matching 7 bases. Germline V lookup: CDR1 SGHTS, CDR2 YDEGEE. Unmatched junction bases numbered 11, after V lost 1 base and J lost 10 bases. CDR3 length equals 16 residues. The CDR3 DNA follows: TGTGCCAGCAGCTTGACAGGGGTTACGGTGGGATCACCCCTCCACTTT. Amino acids: CASSLTGVTVGSPLHF.

The chain joins TRBV15 to TRBJ2-5, with 8 positions matching TRBD1. V shed 5 bases, J shed 3 bases, and the junction held 8 bases outside the gene matches. Germline loops: CDR1 LNHNV, CDR2 YYDKDF (reference sequence). The CDR3 consists of 15 residues. CDR3 sequence (DNA): TGTGCCACCAGCTATACCCAGGGGGCGGAAGAGACCCAGTACTTC. Protein product: CATSYTQGAEETQYF.

CDR3: CASTRTGGLGTEAFF. CDR3 in DNA: TGTGCCAGTACCAGGACAGGGGGCTTAGGAACTGAAGCTTTCTTT. This chain uses TRBV19 with TRBJ1-1; 11 bases line up with TRBD1. The CDR3 loop spans 15 amino acids. V lost 7 bases and J lost 5; bases outside the gene matches: 9. Per the germline V gene, CDR1 is LNHDA and CDR2 is SQIVND (reference sequence).

The V gene is TRBV10-3, the J gene TRBJ1-6, with 7 bases lining up with TRBD1. This CDR3 is built from 14 residues. Germline trimming cut 0 bases from V and 14 bases from J; bases unmatched to any gene: 7. Germline assignment: CDR1 ENHRY and CDR2 SYGVKD. The CDR3 is CAISESLTGMSLHF. As DNA, the CDR3 is TGTGCCATCAGTGAGTCCCTGACAGGGATGTCCCTCCACTTT.

The chain employs TRBV6-5 and TRBJ1-5, with 7 bases fitting TRBD1. The CDR3 is 13 amino acids. The V gene's germline CDR1 is MNHEY and CDR2 SVGAGI. J lost 3 bases, V lost 6 bases, and 2 bases had no gene match. The CDR3 DNA reads TGTGCCAGCAGCGGGACAGACAATCAGCCCCAGCATTTT. Translating it yields CASSGTDNQPQHF.

The rearrangement uses TRBV20-1 and TRBJ1-6; D might be TRBD1 (6 bases). The CDR3 is 11 residues long. Germline values: CDR1 DFQATT, CDR2 SNEGSKA (reference sequence). Between the trimmed V and J ends, which lost 5 bases and 10 bases, there was a span of 9 bases. The CDR3 sequence is CSARDNSPLHF. As DNA, the CDR3 is TGCAGTGCTCGGGACAACTCACCCCTCCACTTT.

This clone has only a few counts. The rearrangement links TRBV6-5 to TRBJ1-1, with TRBD1 as a possible D gene (5 bases). The V gene's germline CDR1 is MNHEY and CDR2 SVGAGI. This CDR3 has 12 amino acids. The V end was cut by 9 bases, the J end by 4 bases, with 12 bases between. CDR3 DNA: TGTGCCAGTCAAGGGGTTGGCACTGAAGCTTTCTTT. It is translated as CASQGVGTEAFF.

The CDR3 here is CATSLYSMNTEAFF. The CDR3 bases are TGTGCCACCAGCCTATACAGCATGAACACTGAAGCTTTCTTT. V is TRBV15 and J is TRBJ1-1; D gene unclear. CDR3 size: 14 residues. V was trimmed by 5 bases and J by 0 bases, leaving 10 bases between them. In germline, CDR1 is LNHNV, CDR2 YYDKDF (reference sequence). The whole variable domain, remainder taken from reference TRBV15 and TRBJ1-1, is DAMVIQNPRYQVTQFGKPVTLSCSQTLNHNVMYWYQQKSSQAPKLLFHYYDKDFNNEADTPDNFQSRRPNTSFCFLDIRSPGLGDTAMYLCATSLYSMNTEAFFGQGTRLTVV.

This clone came up a few times. The CDR3 loop reads CASGHIGGQGLYEQYF. CDR3 sequence (DNA): TGTGCCAGCGGCCATATTGGGGGACAGGGACTTTACGAGCAGTACTTC. The chain recombines TRBV27 with TRBJ2-7, with 9 bases matching TRBD1. The germline V gene has CDR1 MNHEY and CDR2 SMNVEV (reference sequence). The CDR3 runs 16 residues. With 8 bases clipped from V and 4 bases from J, the junction kept 15 bases outside the gene matches.

This clone was observed a handful of times. This chain links TRBV6-5 with TRBJ1-2; D not certain. V was cut by 4 bases and J by 4 bases, with 4 bases left in between. The V gene's germline CDR1 is MNHEY and CDR2 SVGAGI. This CDR3 has 11 residues. The CDR3: CASSFRYGYTF. The CDR3 bases are TGTGCCAGCAGTTTTCGCTATGGCTACACCTTC.

The J gene is TRBJ1-2, the V gene TRBV5-6; TRBD1 is a possible D gene (6 bases). Germline values: CDR1 SGHDT, CDR2 YYEEEE. The CDR3 has 14 residues. V lost 5 bases to trimming and J lost 7 bases, with 18 bases between them. This CDR3 is CASSYYPGEGGYTF. The CDR3 DNA is TGTGCCAGCAGTTATTACCCAGGGGAAGGTGGCTACACCTTC. The variable domain in full, completed from reference TRBV5-6 and TRBJ1-2, reads DAGVTQSPTHLIKTRGQQVTLRCSPKSGHDTVSWYQQALGQGPQFIFQYYEEEERQRGNFPDRFSGHQFPNYSSELNVNALLLGDSALYLCASSYYPGEGGYTFGSGTRLTVV.

The chain recombines TRBV4-1 with TRBJ1-2; no definite D call. The ends were cut back, 2 bases at V and 5 bases at J, with 15 bases in the middle. Germline V gives CDR1 MGHRA, CDR2 YSYEKL. This CDR3 comprises 15 residues. The CDR3 loop is CASSQSVGRWYGYTF. CDR3 bases: TGCGCCAGCAGCCAATCCGTTGGCAGATGGTATGGCTACACCTTC.

J is TRBJ1-2 and V is TRBV10-3; 12 bases map to TRBD1. Germline V CDR1 and CDR2: ENHRY, SYGVKD. The CDR3 is 17 residues long. V trimming: 7 bases; J trimming: 6 bases; junction bases outside the gene matches: 15. The CDR3 DNA sequence: TGTGCCATCACCCGTGGGGACCCGGGACAGGGGGCGGATGGCTACACCTTC. Its protein product is CAITRGDPGQGADGYTF.

The chain employs TRBV7-2 and TRBJ2-2, with 11 bases fitting TRBD2. The CDR3 has 19 amino acids. Germline V CDR1 and CDR2: SGHTA, FQGNSA. V shed 2 bases, J shed 6 bases, and the junction held 14 bases outside the gene matches. CDR3 protein: CASSLLPSGRSLKAGELFF. The CDR3, as DNA: TGTGCCAGCAGCTTACTTCCTAGCGGGAGGTCCCTTAAGGCCGGGGAGCTGTTTTTT. The full variable domain, rest sourced from reference TRBV7-2 and TRBJ2-2, is GAGVSQSPSNKVTEKGKDVELRCDPISGHTALYWYRQSLGQGLEFLIYFQGNSAPDKSGLPSDRFSAERTGGSVSTLTIQRTQQEDSAVYLCASSLLPSGRSLKAGELFFGEGSRLTVL.

The gene calls are TRBV19 and TRBJ2-3, with no clear D. The V end was cut by 1 base, the J end by 5 bases, with 7 bases between. The CDR3 length is 13 residues. Per germline, CDR1 LNHDA and CDR2 SQIVND (reference sequence). Here the CDR3 reads CASSIGRQDTQYF. In nucleotides, the CDR3 is TGTGCCAGTAGTATAGGGCGGCAAGATACGCAGTATTTT.

This chain connects TRBV28 to TRBJ1-6, with unresolved D. The CDR3 covers 14 residues. V was trimmed by 2 bases and J by 4 bases, leaving 6 bases between them. The germline V gene encodes CDR1 MDHEN and CDR2 SYDVKM. CDR3 nucleotides: TGTGCCAGCAGTTTACTCACTTATAATTCACCCCTCCACTTT. It translates to CASSLLTYNSPLHF.

This clone has only one observation. The rearrangement uses TRBV7-8 and TRBJ2-3; perhaps TRBD2 as D (6 bases). Germline CDR1 SGHVS, CDR2 FQNEAQ. The CDR3 is 16 residues long. The V and J ends lost 5 bases and 0 bases respectively, with 15 bases between them. The CDR3 nucleotides are TGTGCCAGCAGCCCGCGCTGGGGGACTAGCACAGATACGCAGTATTTT. Its translation is CASSPRWGTSTDTQYF.

The chain joins TRBV5-1 to TRBJ2-2, with D unclear. This CDR3 has 15 amino acids. Germline V gives CDR1 SGHRS, CDR2 YFSETQ. Between the trimmed V and J ends, which lost 6 bases and 3 bases, there was a span of 15 bases. The DNA for the CDR3 is TGCGCCAGCACCCCCGGCCAACGGGACACCGGGGAGCTGTTTTTT. It codes for CASTPGQRDTGELFF.

CDR3 DNA sequence: TGTGCCTGGGGGTCTGCCTGGCGGGGATACGAGCAGTACTTC. The encoded protein is CAWGSAWRGYEQYF. This rearrangement joins TRBV30 to TRBJ2-7, with D possibly TRBD2 on 6 matching bases. CDR3 length equals 14 residues. Germline CDR1 GTSNPN, CDR2 SVGIG (reference sequence). Trimming took off 5 bases at V and 4 bases at J, with 18 bases between the two ends.

This clone appeared a single time. This chain joins TRBV7-8 and TRBJ1-3; TRBD1 might be the D (5 bases). Per the germline V gene, CDR1 is SGHVS and CDR2 is FQNEAQ. Trimming removed 2 bases from V and 4 bases from J, with 12 bases in between. The CDR3 spans 15 residues. CDR3 DNA sequence: TGTGCCAGCAGCTTATTTGGGGCTGTCGGAAACACCATATATTTT. It yields the protein CASSLFGAVGNTIYF.

The rearrangement uses TRBV28 and TRBJ2-7; weak D call: TRBD1 (5 bases). This CDR3 comprises 15 residues. Per germline, CDR1 MDHEN and CDR2 SYDVKM. V lost 4 bases and J 3 bases, leaving 16 bases between the germline ends. CDR3 residues: CASSSGFSLLYEQYF. CDR3 bases: TGTGCCAGCAGTTCAGGGTTTTCCTTGCTCTACGAGCAGTACTTC.

The chain is built from TRBV7-9 and TRBJ2-2; 9 bases are a match to TRBD1. V shed 6 bases, J shed 2 bases, and the junction held 4 bases outside the gene matches. The CDR3 is made up of 15 amino acids. Germline CDR1 is SEHNR and CDR2 is FQNEAQ (reference sequence). The CDR3 DNA follows: TGTGCCAGCAGTTACAGGGGGCTCAACACCGGGGAGCTGTTTTTT. As protein: CASSYRGLNTGELFF. Drawing the rest from reference TRBV7-9 and TRBJ2-2, the complete variable domain is DTGVSQNPRHKITKRGQNVTFRCDPISEHNRLYWYRQTLGQGPEFLTYFQNEAQLEKSRLLSDRFSAERPKGSFSTLEIQRTEQGDSAMYLCASSYRGLNTGELFFGEGSRLTVL.

The rearrangement links TRBV5-1 to TRBJ2-5; the match to TRBD2 covers 9 bases. This CDR3 has 16 amino acids. Germline CDR1 reads SGHRS; CDR2 reads YFSETQ. J lost 5 bases, V lost 4 bases, and 12 bases had no gene match. CDR3 nucleotides: TGCGCCAGCAGCCTGGGAGTAGCGGGAGTCGGCGAGACCCAGTACTTC. It yields the protein CASSLGVAGVGETQYF.

The rearrangement joins TRBV18 to TRBJ2-1, with a tentative D call TRBD2 (5 bases). From germline, CDR1 is KGHSH and CDR2 LQKENI. The length of the CDR3 is 16 residues. Deletions cut 6 bases from V and 3 bases from J, with 18 bases between. CDR3 sequence: CASSPPAAKVYNEQFF. The CDR3 region has the DNA TGTGCCAGCTCGCCCCCAGCGGCCAAGGTCTACAATGAGCAGTTCTTC.